Below are 27 T cell receptor beta chains sequenced from a single sample in a study of T cell repertoires in cytomegalovirus infection. TCRdb re-derived calls from the reads in MiXCR, one entry per CDR3 protein. This table has roughly 230,000 distinct CDR3 sequences, approximately 22% appearing once. The sequenced sample consisted of CD8+ T cells from PBMCs. These receptors were collected from a human donor in good health (CMV status not recorded). Some clones in this sample may be carry-over from other donors' samples.

This clonotype was recorded at least ten times. The chain combines TRBV28 with TRBJ1-6, with 10 bases matching TRBD1. Unmatched junction bases numbered 8, after V lost 6 bases and J lost 9 bases. The CDR3 has 15 residues. Germline values: CDR1 MDHEN, CDR2 SYDVKM. The CDR3: CASSPDRGGFSPLHF. Written as DNA, the CDR3 is TGTGCCAGCAGCCCGGACAGGGGGGGGTTTTCACCCCTCCACTTT.

This clonotype was seen more than once but under ten times. The chain is built from TRBV6-5 and TRBJ2-5, with 7 nucleotides matching TRBD2. The length of the CDR3 is 14 residues. The V gene end was trimmed by 4 bases and the J gene end by 3 bases; junction bases not matched to a gene: 5. Germline CDR1 and CDR2: MNHEY and SVGAGI. The CDR3: CASSFPGGKETQYF. In DNA, the CDR3 is TGTGCCAGCAGTTTCCCGGGAGGAAAAGAGACCCAGTACTTC.

Many counts were recorded for this clonotype. The V and J genes are TRBV29-1 and TRBJ1-3; 10 nucleotides agree with TRBD1. V lost 0 bases, J lost 8 bases, and 7 bases stayed unmatched. The germline CDR1 and CDR2 sequences are SQVTM and ANQGSEA. CDR3 length: 15 residues. The CDR3 protein is CSVEDVGQGDDTIYF. For the CDR3, the DNA is TGCAGCGTTGAAGATGTAGGACAGGGGGATGACACCATATATTTT.

There are many counts of this clonotype. The chain's CDR3 is CASSLASNNEQFF. The CDR3 DNA follows: TGTGCCAGCAGCTTAGCGAGCAATAATGAGCAGTTCTTC. The V and J genes are TRBV7-6 and TRBJ2-1; D unclear. The CDR3 is made up of 13 amino acids. Germline V lookup: CDR1 SGHVS, CDR2 FNYEAQ. V was cut by 0 bases and J by 7 bases, with 7 bases left in between.

This clonotype was counted many times. CDR3 amino acids: CASSVGLADTDTQYF. The CDR3 DNA sequence: TGTGCCAGCAGTGTGGGACTAGCGGACACAGATACGCAGTATTTT. The rearrangement links TRBV12-3 or TRBV12-4 to TRBJ2-3, with 11 bases lining up with TRBD2. The CDR3 loop spans 15 amino acids. Losses at the gene ends were 5 bases for V and 2 bases for J; bases not matched to a gene: 3.

This clonotype turned up a few times. The chain uses TRBV5-6 and TRBJ2-7, with D perhaps matching TRBD2 (6 bases). The CDR3 runs 14 residues. Germline V gives CDR1 SGHDT, CDR2 YYEEEE. The germline V and J ends were trimmed by 1 base and 2 bases, with 10 bases remaining between them. Written as DNA, the CDR3 is TGTGCCAGCAGCTTGAGTCCGGGGGCCTACGAGCAGTACTTC. Protein product: CASSLSPGAYEQYF.

This chain connects TRBV19 to TRBJ1-2; the D gene is possibly TRBD1 (6 bases). Germline V gene lookup returns CDR1 LNHDA and CDR2 SQIVND (reference sequence). This CDR3 is 13 amino acids long. Trimming took 5 bases from V and 3 from J, leaving 10 bases between them. The CDR3 DNA is TGTGCCAGTAGTCAGGGACACTACTATGGCTACACCTTC. Protein sequence: CASSQGHYYGYTF.

This clonotype was seen a handful of times. The chain recombines TRBV7-9 with TRBJ2-1, with TRBD2 matching over 12 bases. This CDR3 spans 15 amino acids. The junction had 6 bases not matched to a gene; V was cut back by 5 bases and J by 7 bases. Germline lookup yields CDR1 SEHNR and CDR2 FQNEAQ (reference sequence). CDR3 loop: CASSRLAGAGNEQFF. CDR3 bases: TGTGCCAGCAGCCGACTAGCGGGGGCAGGGAATGAGCAGTTCTTC.

The genes are TRBV28 and TRBJ1-2, with D perhaps TRBD1 (6 bases). The CDR3 is made up of 15 amino acids. CDR1 and CDR2 (germline): MDHEN, SYDVKM. Trimming stripped 3 bases from V and 6 bases from J, with 17 bases between. The CDR3 sequence is CASSFSAGEADGYTF. The DNA of the CDR3 is TGTGCCAGCAGTTTTTCGGCAGGGGAGGCCGATGGCTACACCTTC.

The chain uses TRBV2 and TRBJ2-7, with 7 bases that match TRBD2. Trimming took 8 bases from V and 2 from J; bases not matched to a gene: 9. The CDR3 loop spans 14 amino acids. CDR1 and CDR2 (germline): SNHLY, FYNNEI. Here the CDR3 reads CASGGRAVPYEQYF. CDR3 in DNA: TGTGCCAGCGGAGGGAGGGCAGTACCCTACGAGCAGTACTTC.

This chain links TRBV20-1 with TRBJ2-1; tentative D call: TRBD1 (5 bases). CDR1 is DFQATT, CDR2 SNEGSKA, per germline (reference sequence). The V end lost 3 bases, the J end lost 7 bases, and 10 bases lay between the germline ends. The CDR3 consists of 12 residues. The CDR3 loop reads CSAREQANEQFF. The CDR3 nucleotides read TGCAGTGCTAGGGAACAGGCGAATGAGCAGTTCTTC.

This chain joins TRBV28 and TRBJ2-7; 7 bases are shared with TRBD2. V lost 4 bases and J lost 2; bases outside the gene matches: 8. In germline, CDR1 is MDHEN, CDR2 SYDVKM. There are 15 residues in the CDR3. This chain's CDR3 is CASSSLAGDAYEQYF. CDR3 bases: TGTGCCAGCAGTTCTTTGGCGGGGGATGCCTACGAGCAGTACTTC.

The V and J genes are TRBV25-1 and TRBJ2-1; D might be TRBD1 or TRBD2, each matching 5 bases. The CDR3 has 12 residues. Trimming left V 4 bases short and J 8 bases short, with 9 bases between. Germline V CDR1 and CDR2: MGHDK, SYGVNS. CDR3 sequence (DNA): TGTGCCAGCAGTGGGGGGTGGTATGAGCAGTTCTTC. Amino acids: CASSGGWYEQFF.

The V gene is TRBV2, the J gene TRBJ2-7, with D possibly matching TRBD2 (5 bases). The CDR3 sequence is 17 residues long. Germline V gene data show CDR1 as SNHLY and CDR2 as FYNNEI. Trimming shortened V by 2 bases and J by 0 bases, and 17 bases separated the two germline ends. The CDR3 coding sequence is TGTGCCAGCAGTGAACAACTAGTCGGTGGCAGCTCCTACGAGCAGTACTTC. Protein sequence: CASSEQLVGGSSYEQYF.

This clonotype was seen more than once but under ten times. The chain has TRBV7-9 and TRBJ2-5; D is ambiguous. The CDR3 spans 14 residues. Trimming cost V 4 bases and J 4 bases, with 13 bases left between them. Germline-derived CDR1 and CDR2 are SEHNR and FQNEAQ (reference sequence). The CDR3 DNA reads TGTGCCAGCAGCTCAGACGGGTGGTCAGAGACCCAGTACTTC. Protein product: CASSSDGWSETQYF.

In this sample, this clonotype turned up once. The chain couples TRBV29-1 to TRBJ1-1; D unclear. This CDR3 spans 13 amino acids. CDR1 SQVTM and CDR2 ANQGSEA come from the germline V gene. V dropped 0 bases and J dropped 7 bases, with 12 bases sitting between them. CDR3: CSVEDPRKNEAFF. The CDR3 DNA reads as TGCAGCGTTGAAGATCCCAGAAAAAATGAAGCTTTCTTT.

Ten or more counts support this clonotype. This chain joins TRBV7-8 and TRBJ1-6; tentatively, D is TRBD1 (6 bases). Germline loops: CDR1 SGHVS, CDR2 FQNEAQ. This CDR3 has 18 residues. V lost 2 bases, J lost 5 bases, and 19 bases lay in between. DNA for the CDR3: TGTGCCAGCAGCTTACCGGCAGGGGCCTTTTTGGATAATTCACCCCTCCACTTT. Protein product: CASSLPAGAFLDNSPLHF.

The J gene is TRBJ2-7, the V gene TRBV10-3; tentative D call: TRBD1 (6 bases). V was clipped by 4 bases and J by 2 bases, with 15 bases between them. Germline values: CDR1 ENHRY, CDR2 SYGVKD. The CDR3 loop spans 15 amino acids. The CDR3 loop is CAISGPGQRTYEQYF. The CDR3 DNA sequence: TGTGCCATCAGTGGACCGGGACAAAGAACCTACGAGCAGTACTTC.

The table lists this clonotype with a few counts. This chain connects TRBV29-1 to TRBJ1-2; 10 bases align to TRBD1. V lost 5 bases to trimming and J lost 7 bases; unmatched junction nucleotides: 4. CDR3 size: 12 residues. Germline V gene lookup returns CDR1 SQVTM and CDR2 ANQGSEA. The CDR3 loop is CSVRTGGSGYTF. The CDR3 nucleotides read TGCAGCGTTAGGACAGGGGGAAGTGGCTACACCTTC.

This clonotype occurred a few times. This chain joins TRBV2 and TRBJ2-3; D not resolved. V shed 4 bases and J shed 5 bases, with 4 bases lying between them. This CDR3 is built from 11 residues. Germline CDR1 SNHLY, CDR2 FYNNEI. The CDR3 sequence is CASSGQDTQYF. CDR3 coding DNA: TGTGCCAGCAGTGGGCAAGATACGCAGTATTTT.

Notes on this clonotype: A much larger clone sits a single nucleotide away, making a read error possible. The rearrangement joins TRBV5-4 to TRBJ2-1, with no clear D. Germline V lookup: CDR1 SGHNT, CDR2 YYREEE (reference sequence). The V end was cut by 0 bases, the J end by 5 bases, with 12 bases between. The CDR3 loop spans 15 amino acids. CDR3: CASSLGDIPNNEQFF. In nucleotides, the CDR3 is TGTGCCAGCAGCTTGGGGGATATCCCGAACAATGAGCAGTTCTTC.

The chain is built from TRBV2 and TRBJ1-1, with D perhaps matching TRBD1 (5 bases). Trimming removed 8 bases from V and 2 bases from J, with 18 bases in between. The CDR3 covers 15 residues. Germline loops: CDR1 SNHLY, CDR2 FYNNEI. CDR3 nucleotide sequence: TGTGCCAGCCGAACTGGGACTCCTCAAAACACTGAAGCTTTCTTT. It codes for CASRTGTPQNTEAFF.

This clonotype was counted ten times or more. The rearrangement links TRBV7-6 to TRBJ2-5, with 9 bases that match TRBD2. The CDR3 contains 20 residues. V dropped 5 bases and J dropped 4; count of bases not matched to a gene: 23. Per germline, CDR1 SGHVS and CDR2 FNYEAQ. The CDR3 reads CASSQSPPGLAGREGETQYF. In nucleotides, the CDR3 is TGTGCCAGCAGCCAAAGCCCACCGGGACTAGCAGGACGAGAGGGAGAGACCCAGTACTTC. The full variable domain, with the rest looked up from reference TRBV7-6 and TRBJ2-5, is GAGVSQSPRYKVTKRGQDVALRCDPISGHVSLYWYRQALGQGPEFLTYFNYEAQQDKSGLPNDRFSAERPEGSISTLTIQRTEQRDSAMYRCASSQSPPGLAGREGETQYFGPGTRLLVL.

This clonotype was counted at least ten times. The genes are TRBV10-3 and TRBJ2-7, with a tentative D call TRBD1 (5 bases). The CDR3 runs to 18 residues. Germline CDR1 ENHRY, CDR2 SYGVKD. Trimming cost V 3 bases and J 1 base, with 22 bases left between them. In DNA form, the CDR3 reads TGTGCCATCAGTGATTCTGGTAAGGACAACTATGTTTCCTACGAGCAGTACTTC. Its protein product is CAISDSGKDNYVSYEQYF.

This clonotype turned up a few times. The chain is built from TRBV20-1 and TRBJ2-5; 8 bases are shared with TRBD2. CDR3 length: 15 residues. CDR1 and CDR2 from the germline V gene are DFQATT and SNEGSKA (reference sequence). CDR3 residues: CRAGGAGVSQETQYF. The CDR3 coding sequence is TGCAGAGCTGGTGGAGCGGGGGTCAGCCAAGAGACCCAGTACTTC.

This clonotype was detected only a few times. In nucleotides, the CDR3 is TGTGCCAGTAGTATGTGGCAGAACACCGGGGAGCTGTTTTTT. It is translated as CASSMWQNTGELFF. This chain links TRBV19 with TRBJ2-2, with D unresolved. Looked up from germline, CDR1 is LNHDA and CDR2 is SQIVND (reference sequence). Trimming took 3 bases from V and 1 from J, leaving 6 bases between them. This CDR3 has 14 amino acids.

This clonotype has ten or more counts. The V and J genes are TRBV7-9 and TRBJ1-2, with D possibly TRBD1 on 5 matching bases. Trimming shortened V by 7 bases and J by 8 bases, and 20 bases separated the two germline ends. This CDR3 comprises 14 residues. CDR1 is SEHNR, CDR2 FQNEAQ, per germline (reference sequence). CDR3 DNA: TGTGCCAGCAAAAAGGTCGGAGACAGTACGGGCTACACCTTC. It yields the protein CASKKVGDSTGYTF.